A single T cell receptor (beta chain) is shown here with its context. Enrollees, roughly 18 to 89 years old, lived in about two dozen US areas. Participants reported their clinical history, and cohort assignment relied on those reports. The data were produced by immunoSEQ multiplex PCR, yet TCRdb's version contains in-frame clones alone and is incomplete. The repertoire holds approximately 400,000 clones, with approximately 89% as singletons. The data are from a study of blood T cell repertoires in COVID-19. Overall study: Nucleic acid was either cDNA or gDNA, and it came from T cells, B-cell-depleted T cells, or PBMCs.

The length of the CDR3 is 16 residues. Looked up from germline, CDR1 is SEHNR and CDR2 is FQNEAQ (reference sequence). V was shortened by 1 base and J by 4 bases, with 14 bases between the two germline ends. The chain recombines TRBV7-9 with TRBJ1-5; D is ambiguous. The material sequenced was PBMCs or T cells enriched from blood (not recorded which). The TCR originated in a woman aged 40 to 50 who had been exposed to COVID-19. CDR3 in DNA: TGTGCCAGCAGCTTAGAAGGAGGGTACGGGAATCAGCCCCAGCATTTT. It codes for CASSLEGGYGNQPQHF.